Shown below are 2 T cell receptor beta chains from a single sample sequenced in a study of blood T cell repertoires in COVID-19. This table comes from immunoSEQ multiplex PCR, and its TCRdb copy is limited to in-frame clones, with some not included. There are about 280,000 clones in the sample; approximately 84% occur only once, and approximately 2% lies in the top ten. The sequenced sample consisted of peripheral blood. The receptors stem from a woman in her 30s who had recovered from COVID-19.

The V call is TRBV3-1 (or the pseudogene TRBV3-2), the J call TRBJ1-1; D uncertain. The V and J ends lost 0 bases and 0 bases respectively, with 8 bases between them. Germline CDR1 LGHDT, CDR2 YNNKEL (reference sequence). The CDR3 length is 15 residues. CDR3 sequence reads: CASSQEYRVNTEAFF. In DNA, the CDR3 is TGTGCCAGCAGCCAAGAGTACAGAGTGAACACTGAAGCTTTCTTT.

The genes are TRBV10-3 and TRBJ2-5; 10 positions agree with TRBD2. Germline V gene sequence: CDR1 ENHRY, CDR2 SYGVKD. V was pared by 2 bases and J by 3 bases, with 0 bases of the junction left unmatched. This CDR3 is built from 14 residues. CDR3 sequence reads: CAISEGLAEETQYF. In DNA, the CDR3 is TGTGCCATCAGTGAGGGACTAGCGGAAGAGACCCAGTACTTC.